The T cell receptor beta chain under discussion was sequenced for a study of shared clonotypes between healthy human individuals. The CDR3 extends over 11 amino acids. The germline CDR1 and CDR2 sequences are LNHNV and YYDKDF (reference sequence). V lost 7 bases, J lost 11 bases, and 12 bases lay in between. The protocol was immunoSEQ multiplex PCR, while the TCRdb copy is restricted to in-frame clones and leaves out a portion. The sample includes hundreds of thousands of clones, around 73% seen only once; the top ten take roughly 2%. This TCR derives from a young woman in good health. Material for sequencing was memory CD4+ T cells sorted from blood. Subset specified: CD45RA-negative fraction. The genes are TRBV15 and TRBJ1-5; D is unclear. The CDR3 spells CATNQRQSQHF. The DNA of the CDR3 is TGTGCCACCAACCAGAGGCAGTCCCAGCATTTT.